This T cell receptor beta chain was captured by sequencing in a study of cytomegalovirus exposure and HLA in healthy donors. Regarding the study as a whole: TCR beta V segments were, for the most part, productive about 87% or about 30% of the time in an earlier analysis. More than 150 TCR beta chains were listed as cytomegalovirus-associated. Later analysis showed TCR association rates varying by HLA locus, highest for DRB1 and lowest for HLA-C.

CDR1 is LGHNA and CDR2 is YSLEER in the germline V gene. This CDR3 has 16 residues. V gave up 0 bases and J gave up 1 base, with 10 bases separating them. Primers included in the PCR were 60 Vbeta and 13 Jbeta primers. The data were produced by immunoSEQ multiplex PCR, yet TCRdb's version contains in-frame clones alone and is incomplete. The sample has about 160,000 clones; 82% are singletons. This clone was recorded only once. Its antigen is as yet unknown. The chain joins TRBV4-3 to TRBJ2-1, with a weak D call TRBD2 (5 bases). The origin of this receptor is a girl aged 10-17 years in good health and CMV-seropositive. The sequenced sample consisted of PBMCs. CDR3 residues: CASSQDGLASYNEQFF. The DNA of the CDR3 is TGCGCCAGCAGCCAAGATGGACTGGCATCCTACAATGAGCAGTTCTTC.